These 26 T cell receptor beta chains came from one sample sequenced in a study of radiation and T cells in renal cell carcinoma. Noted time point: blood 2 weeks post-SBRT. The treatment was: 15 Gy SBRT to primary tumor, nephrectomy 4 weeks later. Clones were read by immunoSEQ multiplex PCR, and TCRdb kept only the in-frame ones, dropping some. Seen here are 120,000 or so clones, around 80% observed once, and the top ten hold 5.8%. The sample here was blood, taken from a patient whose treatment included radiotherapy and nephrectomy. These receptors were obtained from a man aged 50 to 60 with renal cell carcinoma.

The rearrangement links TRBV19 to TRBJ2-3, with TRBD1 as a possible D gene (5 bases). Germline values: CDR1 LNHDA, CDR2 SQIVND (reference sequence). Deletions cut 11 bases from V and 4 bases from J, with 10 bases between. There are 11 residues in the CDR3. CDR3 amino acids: CAAGWADTQYF. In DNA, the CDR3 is TGTGCCGCAGGGTGGGCAGATACGCAGTATTTT.

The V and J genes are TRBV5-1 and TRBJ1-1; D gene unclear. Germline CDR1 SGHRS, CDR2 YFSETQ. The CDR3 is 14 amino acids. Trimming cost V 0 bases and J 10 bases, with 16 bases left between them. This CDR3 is CASSLGGLPGAAFF. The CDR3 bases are TGCGCCAGCAGCTTGGGGGGATTGCCCGGTGCAGCTTTCTTT. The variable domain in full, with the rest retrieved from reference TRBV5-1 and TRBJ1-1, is KAGVTQTPRYLIKTRGQQVTLSCSPISGHRSVSWYQQTPGQGLQFLFEYFSETQRNKGNFPGRFSGRQFSNSRSEMNVSTLELGDSALYLCASSLGGLPGAAFFGQGTRLTVV.

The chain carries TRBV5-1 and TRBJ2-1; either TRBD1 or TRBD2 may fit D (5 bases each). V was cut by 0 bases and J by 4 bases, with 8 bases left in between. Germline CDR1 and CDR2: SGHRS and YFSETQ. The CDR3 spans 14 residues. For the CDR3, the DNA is TGCGCCAGCAGCTTGGCCGGGACGTACAATGAGCAGTTCTTC. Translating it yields CASSLAGTYNEQFF.

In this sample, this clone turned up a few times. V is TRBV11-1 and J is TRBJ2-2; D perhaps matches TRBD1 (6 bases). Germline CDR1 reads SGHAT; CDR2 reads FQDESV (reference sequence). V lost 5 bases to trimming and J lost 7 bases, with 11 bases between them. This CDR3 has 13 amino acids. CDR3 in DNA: TGTGCCAGCAGCGCACAGGGAATCGGGGAGCTGTTTTTT. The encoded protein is CASSAQGIGELFF.

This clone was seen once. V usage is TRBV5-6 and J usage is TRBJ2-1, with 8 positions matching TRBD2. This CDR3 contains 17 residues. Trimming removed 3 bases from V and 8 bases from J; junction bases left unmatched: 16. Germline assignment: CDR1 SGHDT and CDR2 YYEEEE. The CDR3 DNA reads TGTGCCAGCAGCTCGGGGGGGCTGTCCTTGATGGGTGATGAGCAGTTCTTC. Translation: CASSSGGLSLMGDEQFF.

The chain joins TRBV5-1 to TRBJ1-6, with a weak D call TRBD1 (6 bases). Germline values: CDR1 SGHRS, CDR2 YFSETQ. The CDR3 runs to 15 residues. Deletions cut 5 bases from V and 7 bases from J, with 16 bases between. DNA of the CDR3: TGCGCCAGCAGAGAAACAGGGAGAATAAATTCACCCCTCCACTTT. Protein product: CASRETGRINSPLHF.

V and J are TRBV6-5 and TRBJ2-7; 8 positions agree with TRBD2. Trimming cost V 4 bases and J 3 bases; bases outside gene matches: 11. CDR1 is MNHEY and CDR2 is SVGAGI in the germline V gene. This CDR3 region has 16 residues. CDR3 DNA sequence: TGTGCCAGCAGTTCCTGGTCGGCGGCGGGAGGCTACGAGCAGTACTTC. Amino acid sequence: CASSSWSAAGGYEQYF.

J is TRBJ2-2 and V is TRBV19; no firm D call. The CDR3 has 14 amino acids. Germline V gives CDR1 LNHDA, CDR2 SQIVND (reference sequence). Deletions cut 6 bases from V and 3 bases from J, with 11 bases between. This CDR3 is CASSTSMDTGELFF. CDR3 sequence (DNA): TGTGCCAGTAGCACCTCAATGGACACCGGGGAGCTGTTTTTT.

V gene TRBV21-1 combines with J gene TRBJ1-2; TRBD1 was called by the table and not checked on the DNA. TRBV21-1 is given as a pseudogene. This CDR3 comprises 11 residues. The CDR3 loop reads CANQGAWGYTF. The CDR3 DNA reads TGTGCCAACCAGGGGGCTTGGGGCTACACCTTC.

The CDR3 DNA is TGTGCCAGCAGCTTAGCGGGGCTAGCGGGAGAGACGCAGTATTTT. It is translated as CASSLAGLAGETQYF. V and J are TRBV7-2 and TRBJ2-3; 10 bases align to TRBD2. From germline, CDR1 is SGHTA and CDR2 FQGNSA. With 0 bases clipped from V and 9 bases from J, the junction kept 6 bases outside the gene matches. This CDR3 has 15 residues.

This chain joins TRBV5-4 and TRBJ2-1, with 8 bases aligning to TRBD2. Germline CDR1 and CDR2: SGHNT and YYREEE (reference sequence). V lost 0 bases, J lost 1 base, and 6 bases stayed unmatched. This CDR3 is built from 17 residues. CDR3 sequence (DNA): TGTGCCAGCAGCTTGGGTTCTAGCGGGCCGTCCTACAATGAGCAGTTCTTC. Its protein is CASSLGSSGPSYNEQFF.

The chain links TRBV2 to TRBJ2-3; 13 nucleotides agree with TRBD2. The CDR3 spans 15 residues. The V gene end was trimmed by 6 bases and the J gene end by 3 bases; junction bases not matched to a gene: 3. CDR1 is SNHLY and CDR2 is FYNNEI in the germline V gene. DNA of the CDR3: TGTGCCAGCAGAAAGACTAGCGGGAGGACAGATACGCAGTATTTT. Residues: CASRKTSGRTDTQYF.

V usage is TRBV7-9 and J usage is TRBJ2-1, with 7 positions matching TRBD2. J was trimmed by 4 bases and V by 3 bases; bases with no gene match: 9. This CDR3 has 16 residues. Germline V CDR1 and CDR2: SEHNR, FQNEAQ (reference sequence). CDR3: CASSFPAGWGYNEQFF. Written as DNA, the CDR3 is TGTGCCAGCAGCTTCCCAGCGGGATGGGGTTACAATGAGCAGTTCTTC.

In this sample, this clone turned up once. The DNA for the CDR3 is TGTGCCAGCAGCCTCTTCGTGGGGGGGTACTCCGGGGAGCTGTTTTTT. Its translation is CASSLFVGGYSGELFF. The chain combines TRBV7-9 with TRBJ2-2; TRBD2 agrees at 7 bases. The CDR3 runs to 16 residues. CDR1 SEHNR and CDR2 FQNEAQ come from the germline V gene (reference sequence). V lost 5 bases and J lost 6; bases outside the gene matches: 12.

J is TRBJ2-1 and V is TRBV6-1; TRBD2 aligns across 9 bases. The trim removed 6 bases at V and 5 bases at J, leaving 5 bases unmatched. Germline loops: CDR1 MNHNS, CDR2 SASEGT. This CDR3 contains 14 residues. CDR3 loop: CASRGAGGDNEQFF. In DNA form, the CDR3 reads TGTGCCAGCAGAGGGGCGGGAGGGGACAATGAGCAGTTCTTC.

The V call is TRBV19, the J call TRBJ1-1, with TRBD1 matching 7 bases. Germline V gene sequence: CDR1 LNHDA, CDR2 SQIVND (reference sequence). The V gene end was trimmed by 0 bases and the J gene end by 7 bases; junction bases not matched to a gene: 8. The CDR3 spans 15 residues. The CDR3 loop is CASSIDRGGYGEAFF. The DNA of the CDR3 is TGTGCCAGTAGTATAGATCGAGGGGGCTATGGTGAAGCTTTCTTT.

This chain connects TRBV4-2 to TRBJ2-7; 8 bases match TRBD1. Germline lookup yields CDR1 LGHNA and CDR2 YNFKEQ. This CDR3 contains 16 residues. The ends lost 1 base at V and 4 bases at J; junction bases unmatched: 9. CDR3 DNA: TGTGCCAGCAGCCAAGTTGGGGCAGGGGGCAAGTACGAGCAGTACTTC. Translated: CASSQVGAGGKYEQYF.

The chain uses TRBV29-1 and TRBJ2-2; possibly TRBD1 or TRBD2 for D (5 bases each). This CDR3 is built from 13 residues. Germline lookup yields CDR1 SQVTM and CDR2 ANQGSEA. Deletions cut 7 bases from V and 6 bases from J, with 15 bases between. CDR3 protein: CSAGQGSPGELFF. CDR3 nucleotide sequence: TGCAGCGCGGGGCAGGGTTCCCCCGGGGAGCTGTTTTTT.

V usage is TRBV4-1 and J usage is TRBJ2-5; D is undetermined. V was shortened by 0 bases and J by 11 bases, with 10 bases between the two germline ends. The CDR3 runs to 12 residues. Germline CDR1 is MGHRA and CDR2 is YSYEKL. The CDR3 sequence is CASSQEETKQYF. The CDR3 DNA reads TGCGCCAGCAGCCAAGAAGAGACAAAGCAGTACTTC.

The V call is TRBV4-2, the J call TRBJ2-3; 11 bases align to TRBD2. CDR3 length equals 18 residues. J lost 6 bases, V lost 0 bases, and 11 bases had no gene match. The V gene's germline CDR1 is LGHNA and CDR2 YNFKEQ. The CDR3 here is CASSQDSVAGGPRDTQYF. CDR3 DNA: TGTGCCAGCAGCCAAGATTCGGTAGCGGGGGGGCCAAGGGATACGCAGTATTTT.

The CDR3 DNA sequence: TGCGCCAGCAGCCAAGCGGCGGATAGCTCTGGAAACACCATATATTTT. Protein: CASSQAADSSGNTIYF. V usage is TRBV4-3 and J usage is TRBJ1-3; D is unclear. This CDR3 spans 16 amino acids. Per germline, CDR1 LGHNA and CDR2 YSLEER. The ends were cut back, 1 base at V and 0 bases at J, with 10 bases in the middle.

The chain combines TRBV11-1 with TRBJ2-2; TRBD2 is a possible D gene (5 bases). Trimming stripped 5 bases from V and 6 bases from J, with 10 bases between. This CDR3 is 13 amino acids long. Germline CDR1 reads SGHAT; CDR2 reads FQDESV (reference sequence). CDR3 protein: CASSNPSSGELFF. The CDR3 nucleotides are TGTGCCAGCAGCAACCCTAGCTCCGGGGAGCTGTTTTTT.

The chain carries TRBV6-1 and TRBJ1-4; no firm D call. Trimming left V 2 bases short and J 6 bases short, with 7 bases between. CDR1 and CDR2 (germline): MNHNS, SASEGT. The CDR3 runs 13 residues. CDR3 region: CASSEMRDEKLFF. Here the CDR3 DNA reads TGTGCCAGCAGTGAAATGAGGGATGAAAAACTGTTTTTT.

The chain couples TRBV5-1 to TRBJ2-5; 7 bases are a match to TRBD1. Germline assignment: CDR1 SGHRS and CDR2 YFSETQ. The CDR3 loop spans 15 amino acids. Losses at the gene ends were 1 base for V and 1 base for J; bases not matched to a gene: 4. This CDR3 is CASSLRGGLQETQYF. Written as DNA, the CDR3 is TGCGCCAGCAGCTTGCGAGGGGGCCTCCAAGAGACCCAGTACTTC.

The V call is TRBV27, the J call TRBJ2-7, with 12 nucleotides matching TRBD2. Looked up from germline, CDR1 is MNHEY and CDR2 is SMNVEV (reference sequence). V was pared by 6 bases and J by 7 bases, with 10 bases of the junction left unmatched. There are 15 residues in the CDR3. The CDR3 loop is CASSTLAGGKGEQYF. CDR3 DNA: TGTGCCAGCAGCACACTAGCGGGAGGAAAAGGAGAGCAGTACTTC.

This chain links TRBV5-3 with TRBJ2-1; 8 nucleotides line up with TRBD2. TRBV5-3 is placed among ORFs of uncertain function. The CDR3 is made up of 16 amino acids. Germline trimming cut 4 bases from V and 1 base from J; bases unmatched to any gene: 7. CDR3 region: CARSQGSGISYNEQFF. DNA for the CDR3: TGTGCCAGAAGCCAGGGTAGCGGGATTTCCTACAATGAGCAGTTCTTC.